Sequencing of this T cell receptor beta chain was carried out in a study of Graves' ophthalmopathy and Graves' hyperthyroidism. For repertoire sequencing, the TCR beta CDR3 regions were amplified from RNA transcripts. The library came from an HTBI-primed first-round RT-PCR and a second-round multiplex PCR. TCRdb re-analysed the multiplex PCR reads in MiXCR, keeping a single row per CDR3 protein. The data contain 150,000 to 200,000 distinct CDR3 sequences, approximately 40% of them seen just once; the ten biggest clones take up nearly 9%. Other autoimmune diseases, uncontrolled infections, pregnancy or lactation excluded patients from enrollment. The V segment lost 7 bases and the J segment 4 bases; nucleotides outside the gene matches: 10. The CDR3 has 16 residues.

The clonotype originates from a man aged 30 to 45 with Graves' ophthalmopathy. V usage is TRBV12-3 or TRBV12-4 and J usage is TRBJ1-1; 12 positions agree with TRBD1. The sequenced sample consisted of peripheral blood. The CDR3 spells CASKGTGGSSFTEAFF. The CDR3 DNA reads TGTGCCAGCAAGGGGACAGGGGGCTCGTCTTTCACTGAAGCTTTCTTT.